This T cell receptor (beta chain) is drawn from a study of cytomegalovirus exposure and HLA in healthy donors. General study points: Reported performance of the classifier showed diagnosis of cytomegalovirus status with high specificity and sensitivity. Some V segments, including TRBV6-2 and TRBV6-3, were excluded as indistinguishable. Among TCR beta chains, those listed as cytomegalovirus-associated numbered approximately 150.

Per germline, CDR1 SGHVS and CDR2 FNYEAQ. Trimming left V 1 base short and J 6 bases short, with 13 bases between. This CDR3 comprises 15 residues. In the PCR, 60 Vbeta and 13 Jbeta primers were used. Assay used: immunoSEQ multiplex PCR; TCRdb lists only in-frame clones, some missing. The sample lists some 140,000 clones; 76% were seen once. Of note for this clone: What it binds is not known.

The sequence came from a female donor in good health and CMV-seropositive. V is TRBV7-6 and J is TRBJ2-1; D perhaps matches TRBD2 (8 bases). Material: PBMCs. CDR3 protein: CASSLEAGDSNEQFF. CDR3 nucleotides: TGTGCCAGCAGCTTAGAAGCGGGGGACAGCAATGAGCAGTTCTTC. Based on the CDR3 plus reference TRBV7-6 and TRBJ2-1, the full variable domain is GAGVSQSPRYKVTKRGQDVALRCDPISGHVSLYWYRQALGQGPEFLTYFNYEAQQDKSGLPNDRFSAERPEGSISTLTIQRTEQRDSAMYRCASSLEAGDSNEQFFGPGTRLTVL.